Shown below are 11 T cell receptor beta chains from a single sample sequenced in a study of cytomegalovirus exposure and HLA in healthy donors. Repertoires were generated with immunoSEQ multiplex PCR, while TCRdb's copy carries only in-frame clones and drops some. The profile shows under 300,000 clones, more than 75% of them singletons. The sample taken for sequencing was PBMCs. The source is a young woman in good health and CMV-seropositive.

The V call is TRBV2, the J call TRBJ2-5, with D possibly being TRBD2 (6 bases). CDR3 length: 15 amino acids. Germline assignment: CDR1 SNHLY and CDR2 FYNNEI. V was clipped by 1 base and J by 3 bases, with 12 bases between them. CDR3 loop: CASSEEGGEKETQYF. CDR3 coding DNA: TGTGCCAGCAGTGAAGAGGGAGGAGAAAAAGAGACCCAGTACTTC.

J is TRBJ2-2 and V is TRBV9, with 7 bases that match TRBD2. Losses at the gene ends were 2 bases for V and 11 bases for J; bases not matched to a gene: 12. CDR1 is SGDLS, CDR2 YYNGEE, per germline. The CDR3 runs 15 residues. This CDR3 is CASSVQTELAPELFF. The CDR3 region has the DNA TGTGCCAGCAGCGTCCAGACAGAACTAGCGCCAGAGCTGTTTTTT.

The gene calls are TRBV2 and TRBJ1-2, with TRBD1 matching over 9 bases. The CDR3 has 13 residues. Trimming took 8 bases from V and 8 from J; bases not matched to a gene: 9. Germline CDR1 reads SNHLY; CDR2 reads FYNNEI. The CDR3 nucleotides read TGTGCCAGCTCGGTTTGGACAGGGGCCGGCTACACCTTC. This codes for CASSVWTGAGYTF.

CDR3 sequence (DNA): TGTGCCAGCGGTTTACCGGGACAGCCCTACAATGAGCAGTTCTTC. This translates into CASGLPGQPYNEQFF. V gene TRBV4-2 combines with J gene TRBJ2-1, with 7 positions matching TRBD1. CDR3 length equals 15 residues. From germline, CDR1 is LGHNA and CDR2 YNFKEQ. Trimming at V came to 8 bases and at J to 2 bases, leaving 9 bases not matched to a gene.

The chain carries TRBV19 and TRBJ1-2; no clear D gene. CDR1 and CDR2 (germline): LNHDA, SQIVND (reference sequence). CDR3 length: 13 amino acids. Deletions cut 8 bases from V and 4 bases from J, with 14 bases between. The CDR3 DNA reads TGTGCCAGTGCAGAAGAACACCCCTATGGCTACACCTTC. Translated, it gives CASAEEHPYGYTF.

This sequence joins TRBV7-3 and TRBJ2-1; 10 bases line up with TRBD2. The CDR3 consists of 14 residues. Germline V CDR1 and CDR2: SGHTA, FQGTGA. V was clipped by 4 bases and J by 3 bases; unmatched bases: 0. This CDR3 is CASSSSGSYNEQFF. The CDR3 DNA is TGTGCCAGCAGCTCTAGCGGGAGCTACAATGAGCAGTTCTTC.

V is TRBV5-8 and J is TRBJ1-2; no clear D gene. Trimming cost V 0 bases and J 4 bases, with 22 bases left between them. CDR3 size: 18 residues. Germline values: CDR1 SGHTS, CDR2 YDEGEE. The CDR3 DNA reads as TGTGCCAGCAGCTTGGGTCTCTTATCGGCATCGCGCGGCTATGGCTACACCTTC. Its protein product is CASSLGLLSASRGYGYTF.

This rearrangement joins TRBV29-1 to TRBJ1-1; TRBD1 agrees at 7 bases. This CDR3 region has 13 residues. V shed 5 bases and J 11 bases; nucleotides not matched to a gene: 14. Germline CDR1 is SQVTM and CDR2 is ANQGSEA. Written as DNA, the CDR3 is TGCAGCGTTACCGGGACAGCCGCCTCCTCGGCTTTCTTT. This codes for CSVTGTAASSAFF.

Here the CDR3 reads CASITDRNTEAFF. The CDR3 DNA reads TGTGCCAGCATTACGGACAGGAACACTGAAGCTTTCTTT. The V and J genes are TRBV2 and TRBJ1-1; TRBD1 might be the D (6 bases). Between the trimmed V and J ends, which lost 7 bases and 1 base, there was a span of 10 bases. CDR3 length equals 13 residues. Germline lookup yields CDR1 SNHLY and CDR2 FYNNEI. Full variable domain (outside the CDR3, taken from reference TRBV2 and TRBJ1-1): EPEVTQTPSHQVTQMGQEVILRCVPISNHLYFYWYRQILGQKVEFLVSFYNNEISEKSEIFDDQFSVERPDGSNFTLKIRSTKLEDSAMYFCASITDRNTEAFFGQGTRLTVV.

The gene calls are TRBV4-1 and TRBJ1-1; 7 bases are a match to TRBD1. This CDR3 spans 15 amino acids. CDR1 and CDR2 from the germline V gene are MGHRA and YSYEKL. The V and J ends lost 5 bases and 0 bases, in that order; junction bases with no gene match: 6. The CDR3 sequence: CASSEFQGVNTEAFF. CDR3 nucleotides: TGCGCCAGCAGCGAATTTCAGGGGGTGAACACTGAAGCTTTCTTT.

V and J are TRBV6-1 and TRBJ2-7; D is possibly TRBD1 (5 bases). CDR1 and CDR2 (germline): MNHNS, SASEGT. This CDR3 contains 13 residues. V was shortened by 2 bases and J by 3 bases, with 8 bases between the two germline ends. The CDR3 nucleotides read TGTGCCAGCAGTGAATGGGGCAGCTACGAGCAGTACTTC. It yields the protein CASSEWGSYEQYF.